The next 15 T cell receptor beta chains were all read from a single sample in a study of CXCR3-negative and CXCR3-positive naive CD8 T cells. The TRB cDNA libraries were prepared by 5' RACE with UMI labels. TCRdb derives one entry per CDR3 protein from the 5' RACE reads, leaving out DNA. The sample holds 70,000 to 100,000 distinct CDR3 sequences. The source material was naive CXCR3- CD8+ T cells from blood. As to subset: CD45RO-CCR7+CD27+CD95- naive CD8+ T cells lacking CXCR3 (TNR3-). These receptors were obtained from a human donor in good health. Some clones in this sample may be carry-over from other donors' samples.

The CDR3 loop is CASSHAGSNEQFF. The chain has TRBV12-3 or TRBV12-4 and TRBJ2-1; absent DNA, TCRdb's TRBD2 call cannot be checked. The CDR3 is 13 residues long.

The genes are TRBV28 and TRBJ1-1. The CDR3 runs 11 residues. Germline CDR1 reads MDHEN; CDR2 reads SYDVKM. The CDR3 region is CASRSNTEAFF.

V is TRBV29-1 and J is TRBJ2-7; the TCRdb D gene call, TRBD1, has no DNA to confirm it. The CDR3 runs to 13 residues. Germline-derived CDR1 and CDR2 are SQVTM and ANQGSEA. This CDR3 is CSVTGTGSYEQYF.

V usage is TRBV5-1 and J usage is TRBJ2-7. CDR1 is SGHRS and CDR2 is YFSETQ in the germline V gene. This CDR3 has 14 residues. The chain's CDR3 is CASSQETATYEQYF.

The chain uses TRBV7-9 and TRBJ2-7. Germline CDR1 SEHNR, CDR2 FQNEAQ (reference sequence). The CDR3 consists of 12 residues. This CDR3 is CASSFPVYEQYF.

V gene TRBV9 combines with J gene TRBJ2-7; checking the TCRdb D call of TRBD1 is not possible without DNA. CDR1 and CDR2 (germline): SGDLS, YYNGEE. The CDR3 loop spans 14 amino acids. CDR3 in amino acids: CASSAQDRDHEQYF. Looking up the rest from reference TRBV9 and TRBJ2-7 gives the full variable domain: DSGVTQTPKHLITATGQRVTLRCSPRSGDLSVYWYQQSLDQGLQFLIQYYNGEERAKGNILERFSAQQFPDLHSELNLSSLELGDSALYFCASSAQDRDHEQYFGPGTRLTVT.

The V and J genes are TRBV28 and TRBJ2-5; the TCRdb D gene call, TRBD1, has no DNA to confirm it. This CDR3 is built from 16 residues. From germline, CDR1 is MDHEN and CDR2 SYDVKM. The CDR3 here is CASSLTGDGYQETRYF.

V gene TRBV7-6 combines with J gene TRBJ2-3. The germline gives CDR1 SGHVS, CDR2 FNYEAQ. The CDR3 length is 14 residues. CDR3: CASSLASQGDTQYF.

The rearrangement links TRBV7-9 to TRBJ2-3; no DNA is available, so the TRBD2 call from TCRdb remains unchecked. Germline CDR1 SEHNR, CDR2 FQNEAQ (reference sequence). This CDR3 spans 15 amino acids. Here the CDR3 reads CASSRLAGGGDTQYF.

The V and J genes are TRBV9 and TRBJ2-1. The length of the CDR3 is 12 residues. CDR1 and CDR2 (germline): SGDLS, YYNGEE. The CDR3 reads CASSPRHNEQFF.

The chain couples TRBV15 to TRBJ1-1. The CDR3 covers 12 residues. Germline V gives CDR1 LNHNV, CDR2 YYDKDF (reference sequence). CDR3 protein: CASSSGATEAFF. Full variable domain (missing parts from reference TRBV15 and TRBJ1-1): DAMVIQNPRYQVTQFGKPVTLSCSQTLNHNVMYWYQQKSSQAPKLLFHYYDKDFNNEADTPDNFQSRRPNTSFCFLDIRSPGLGDTAMYLCASSSGATEAFFGQGTRLTVV.

This rearrangement joins TRBV12-3 or TRBV12-4 to TRBJ2-1; TCRdb's D call of TRBD1 is untestable without DNA. The CDR3 spans 17 residues. CDR3 amino acids: CASSFGAGSSSYNEQFF.

The genes are TRBV29-1 and TRBJ1-5. The germline gives CDR1 SQVTM, CDR2 ANQGSEA. The CDR3 runs 13 residues. This CDR3 is CSAREKSNQPQHF. The whole variable domain, remainder taken from reference TRBV29-1 and TRBJ1-5, is SAVISQKPSRDICQRGTSLTIQCQVDSQVTMMFWYRQQPGQSLTLIATANQGSEATYESGFVIDKFPISRPNLTFSTLTVSNMSPEDSSIYLCSAREKSNQPQHFGDGTRLSIL.

The rearrangement uses TRBV7-3 and TRBJ2-1; the TCRdb D gene call, TRBD2, has no DNA to confirm it. The CDR3 is 13 residues long. The V gene's germline CDR1 is SGHTA and CDR2 FQGTGA. The CDR3 sequence: CASSPAGGAEQFF.

The chain carries TRBV29-1 and TRBJ2-1. CDR1 is SQVTM, CDR2 ANQGSEA, per germline. The CDR3 spans 12 residues. CDR3: CSVEGNMNEQFF.